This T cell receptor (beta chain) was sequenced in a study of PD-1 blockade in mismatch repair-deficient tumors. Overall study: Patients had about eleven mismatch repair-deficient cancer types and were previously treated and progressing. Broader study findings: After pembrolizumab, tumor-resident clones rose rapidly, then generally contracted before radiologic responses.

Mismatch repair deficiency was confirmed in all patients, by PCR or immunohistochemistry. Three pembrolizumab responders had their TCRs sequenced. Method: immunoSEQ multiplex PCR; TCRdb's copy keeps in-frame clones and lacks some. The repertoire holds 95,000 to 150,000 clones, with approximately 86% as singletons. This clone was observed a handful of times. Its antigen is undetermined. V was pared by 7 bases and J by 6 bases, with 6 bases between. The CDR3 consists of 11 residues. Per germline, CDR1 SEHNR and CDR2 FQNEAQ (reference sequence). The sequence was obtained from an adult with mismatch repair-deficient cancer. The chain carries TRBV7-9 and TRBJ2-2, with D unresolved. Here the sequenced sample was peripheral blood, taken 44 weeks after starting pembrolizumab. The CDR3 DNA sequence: TGTGCCAGCATTCCCGCCGGGGAGCTGTTTTTT. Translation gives CASIPAGELFF.